This entry lists 11 T cell receptor beta chains sequenced from one sample in a study of CD8+ T cells in alopecia areata. Reverse transcribed after extraction, RNA yielded cDNA as the sequencing template. TCRdb's copy holds only in-frame clones and misses some; the assay was immunoSEQ multiplex PCR. Among about 210,000 clones, approximately 65% were seen once, and the ten largest hold 1% to 1.5%. Documented treatment: oral pan-JAK inhibitor, 5-10 mg twice daily. This material consisted of CD4+ T cells sorted from blood, taken at week 44, from a patient treated with tofacitinib. The receptors were gathered from a human donor with alopecia areata.

The chain links TRBV5-4 to TRBJ2-7; D call uncertain. The germline V gene has CDR1 SGHNT and CDR2 YYREEE (reference sequence). There are 16 residues in the CDR3. Trimming removed 4 bases from V and 0 bases from J, with 17 bases in between. CDR3 DNA: TGTGCCAGCAGCGTGGATCCGGGTTTCAGCTCCTACGAGCAGTACTTC. Translating gives CASSVDPGFSSYEQYF.

The chain joins TRBV19 to TRBJ1-2, with D unclear. Germline V CDR1 and CDR2: LNHDA, SQIVND (reference sequence). The ends were cut back, 7 bases at V and 0 bases at J, with 15 bases in the middle. The CDR3 extends over 15 amino acids. Written as DNA, the CDR3 is TGTGCCAGTACCCGATCAGGTGGAGCTAACTATGGCTACACCTTC. Translation: CASTRSGGANYGYTF.

J is TRBJ1-2 and V is TRBV19; 7 nucleotides align to TRBD1. V was clipped by 8 bases and J by 4 bases; unmatched bases: 13. Germline V CDR1 and CDR2: LNHDA, SQIVND (reference sequence). There are 15 residues in the CDR3. Here the CDR3 reads CASQTGTATFYGYTF. CDR3 nucleotide sequence: TGTGCCAGTCAAACCGGGACAGCGACCTTCTATGGCTACACCTTC. The entire variable domain, with the rest obtained from reference TRBV19 and TRBJ1-2, is as follows: DGGITQSPKYLFRKEGQNVTLSCEQNLNHDAMYWYRQDPGQGLRLIYYSQIVNDFQKGDIAEGYSVSREKKESFPLTVTSAQKNPTAFYLCASQTGTATFYGYTFGSGTRLTVV.

The rearrangement uses TRBV18 and TRBJ2-7; 8 nucleotides match TRBD1. CDR1 and CDR2 (germline): KGHSH, LQKENI. After removal of 0 bases from V and 4 bases from J, the junction contained 5 bases not matched to a gene. CDR3 length: 15 residues. The CDR3 sequence: CASSPPGQAIYEQYF. The CDR3 bases are TGTGCCAGCTCACCACCGGGACAGGCGATTTACGAGCAGTACTTC.

V gene TRBV2 combines with J gene TRBJ2-1; D possibly corresponds to TRBD2 (5 bases). The V gene's germline CDR1 is SNHLY and CDR2 FYNNEI. The CDR3 has 15 residues. V lost 4 bases to trimming and J lost 7 bases, with 17 bases between them. CDR3 in DNA: TGTGCCAGCAGTGCTGAGGGATTGGTTGGGAATGAGCAGTTCTTC. Protein sequence: CASSAEGLVGNEQFF.

This clone was seen a single time. This chain uses TRBV7-2 with TRBJ2-3; tentative D call: TRBD1 (5 bases). V was trimmed by 3 bases and J by 1 base, leaving 11 bases between them. This CDR3 region has 15 residues. Germline CDR1 and CDR2: SGHTA and FQGNSA. The CDR3 loop is CASSFSGARTDTQYF. The CDR3 DNA reads as TGTGCCAGCAGCTTCTCTGGGGCCCGCACAGATACGCAGTATTTT.

CDR3 sequence: CASSEGWVLGEQYF. The CDR3, as DNA: TGTGCCAGCAGTGAAGGATGGGTTTTGGGGGAGCAGTACTTC. The V and J genes are TRBV6-1 and TRBJ2-7; D not resolved. The CDR3 consists of 14 residues. Germline CDR1 and CDR2: MNHNS and SASEGT. The germline V and J ends were trimmed by 1 base and 7 bases, with 14 bases remaining between them.

This clone was found once. V is TRBV5-1 and J is TRBJ1-6, with 7 bases that match TRBD1. V dropped 2 bases and J dropped 9; count of bases not matched to a gene: 5. Germline V lookup: CDR1 SGHRS, CDR2 YFSETQ. CDR3 length: 14 residues. CDR3 bases: TGCGCCAGCAGCTTACAGGGGCCCGCTTCACCCCTCCACTTT. It codes for CASSLQGPASPLHF.

V gene TRBV6-1 combines with J gene TRBJ2-5; D possibly corresponds to TRBD1 (5 bases). The CDR3 runs 15 residues. The germline V gene has CDR1 MNHNS and CDR2 SASEGT. V was cut by 4 bases and J by 2 bases, with 14 bases left in between. The CDR3 protein is CASSGAGMTQETQYF. In nucleotides, the CDR3 is TGTGCCAGCAGTGGTGCAGGGATGACTCAAGAGACCCAGTACTTC.

This clone was found a few times. This chain links TRBV5-1 with TRBJ1-6; D possibly corresponds to TRBD1 (5 bases). Germline V CDR1 and CDR2: SGHRS, YFSETQ. This CDR3 region has 14 residues. V was shortened by 5 bases and J by 10 bases, with 16 bases between the two germline ends. The CDR3 sequence is CASRMEGAASPLHF. DNA for the CDR3: TGCGCCAGCAGGATGGAAGGGGCAGCGTCACCCCTCCACTTT. Full variable domain (remainder filled in from reference TRBV5-1 and TRBJ1-6): KAGVTQTPRYLIKTRGQQVTLSCSPISGHRSVSWYQQTPGQGLQFLFEYFSETQRNKGNFPGRFSGRQFSNSRSEMNVSTLELGDSALYLCASRMEGAASPLHFGNGTRLTVT.

The chain employs TRBV15 and TRBJ2-3; 11 bases align to TRBD1. Germline-derived CDR1 and CDR2 are LNHNV and YYDKDF (reference sequence). The CDR3 is 15 residues long. The V gene end was trimmed by 0 bases and the J gene end by 6 bases; junction bases not matched to a gene: 2. The CDR3 bases are TGTGCCACCAGCAGAGAGGACAGGGGGCCGGATACGCAGTATTTT. The encoded protein is CATSREDRGPDTQYF.